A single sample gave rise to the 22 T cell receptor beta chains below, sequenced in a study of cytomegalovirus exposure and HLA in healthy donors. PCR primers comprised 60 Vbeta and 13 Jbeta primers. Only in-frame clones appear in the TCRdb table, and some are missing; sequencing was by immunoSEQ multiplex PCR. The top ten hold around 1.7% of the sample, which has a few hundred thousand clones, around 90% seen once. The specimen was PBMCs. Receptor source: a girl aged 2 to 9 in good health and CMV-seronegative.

CDR3 DNA sequence: TGTGCCAGCACCCGTGGCGGGAGGACCTACGAGCAGTACTTC. It codes for CASTRGGRTYEQYF. The gene calls are TRBV5-4 and TRBJ2-7, with 8 bases identical to TRBD2. This CDR3 is 14 amino acids long. CDR1 SGHNT and CDR2 YYREEE come from the germline V gene (reference sequence). V trimming: 6 bases; J trimming: 2 bases; junction bases outside the gene matches: 7.

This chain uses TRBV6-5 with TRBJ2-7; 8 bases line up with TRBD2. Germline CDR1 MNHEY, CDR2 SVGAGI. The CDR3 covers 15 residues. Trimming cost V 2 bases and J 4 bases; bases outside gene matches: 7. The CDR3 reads CASSYLREGPYEQYF. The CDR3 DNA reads TGTGCCAGCAGTTACCTCCGGGAGGGCCCATACGAGCAGTACTTC.

The CDR3 spells CASSYLAGSYEQYF. The CDR3, as DNA: TGTGCCAGCAGTTACCTAGCGGGATCCTACGAGCAGTACTTC. The V and J genes are TRBV6-5 and TRBJ2-7, with 9 bases aligning to TRBD2. CDR3 length equals 14 residues. Germline trimming cut 2 bases from V and 1 base from J; bases unmatched to any gene: 0. CDR1 and CDR2 from the germline V gene are MNHEY and SVGAGI.

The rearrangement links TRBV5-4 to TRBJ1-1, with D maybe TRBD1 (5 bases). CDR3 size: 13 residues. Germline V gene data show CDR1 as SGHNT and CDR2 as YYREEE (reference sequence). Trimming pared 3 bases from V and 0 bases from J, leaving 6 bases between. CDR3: CASSSGLNTEAFF. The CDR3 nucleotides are TGTGCCAGCAGCTCAGGGTTGAACACTGAAGCTTTCTTT.

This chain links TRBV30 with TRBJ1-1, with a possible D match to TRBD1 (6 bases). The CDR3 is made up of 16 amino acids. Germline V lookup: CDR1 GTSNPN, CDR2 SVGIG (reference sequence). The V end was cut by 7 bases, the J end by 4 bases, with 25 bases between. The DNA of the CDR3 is TGTGCCTTACCGCAGATTTCAGGGGACGTTAGCACTGAAGCTTTCTTT. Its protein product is CALPQISGDVSTEAFF.

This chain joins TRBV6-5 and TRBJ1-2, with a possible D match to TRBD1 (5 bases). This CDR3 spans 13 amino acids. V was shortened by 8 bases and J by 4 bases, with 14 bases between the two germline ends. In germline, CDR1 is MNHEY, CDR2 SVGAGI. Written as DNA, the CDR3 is TGTGCCAGCCGTCGGGGGTTGGCCTATGGCTACACCTTC. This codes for CASRRGLAYGYTF.

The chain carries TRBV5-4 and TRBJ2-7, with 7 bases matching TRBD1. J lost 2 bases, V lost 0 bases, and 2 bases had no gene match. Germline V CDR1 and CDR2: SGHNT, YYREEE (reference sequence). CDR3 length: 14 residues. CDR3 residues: CASSLGQGPYEQYF. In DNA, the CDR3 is TGTGCCAGCAGCTTGGGACAGGGTCCCTACGAGCAGTACTTC. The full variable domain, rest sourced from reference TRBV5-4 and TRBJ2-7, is ETGVTQSPTHLIKTRGQQVTLRCSSQSGHNTVSWYQQALGQGPQFIFQYYREEENGRGNFPPRFSGLQFPNYSSELNVNALELDDSALYLCASSLGQGPYEQYFGPGTRLTVT.

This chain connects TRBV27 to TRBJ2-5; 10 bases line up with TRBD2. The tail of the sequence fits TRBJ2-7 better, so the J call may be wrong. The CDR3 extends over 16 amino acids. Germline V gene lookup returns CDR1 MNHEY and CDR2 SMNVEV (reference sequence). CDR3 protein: CASSLSAGLAVYEQYF. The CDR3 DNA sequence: TGTGCCAGCAGTTTATCCGCAGGACTAGCGGTTTACGAGCAGTACTTC.

In DNA, the CDR3 is TGTGCCAGCAGTCAATGGGAGGGGCTTAGCTCCTACAATGAGCAGTTCTTC. It is translated as CASSQWEGLSSYNEQFF. The chain recombines TRBV27 with TRBJ2-1, with 7 nucleotides matching TRBD2. The J segment lost 0 bases and the V segment lost 5 bases, leaving 10 bases of the junction unmatched. CDR1 is MNHEY and CDR2 is SMNVEV in the germline V gene (reference sequence). The CDR3 spans 17 residues.

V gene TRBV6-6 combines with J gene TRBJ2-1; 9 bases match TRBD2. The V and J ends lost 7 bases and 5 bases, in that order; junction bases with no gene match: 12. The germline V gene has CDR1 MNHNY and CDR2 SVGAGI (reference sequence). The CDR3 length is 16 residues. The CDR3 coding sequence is TGTGCCAGCATACTAGGGGGAGCGGGGGGCGACAATGAGCAGTTCTTC. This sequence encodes CASILGGAGGDNEQFF.

The CDR3 reads CASSYYSGSNEQFF. DNA for the CDR3: TGTGCCAGCAGTTACTACAGCGGGAGCAATGAGCAGTTCTTC. The chain has TRBV6-5 and TRBJ2-1, with TRBD2 matching 8 bases. CDR3 length equals 14 residues. Germline values: CDR1 MNHEY, CDR2 SVGAGI. Losses at the gene ends were 1 base for V and 6 bases for J; bases not matched to a gene: 2.

In nucleotides, the CDR3 is TGCGCCAGCAGCCCCGGCCCAGAGGTTCCTGAAGCTTTCTTT. It is translated as CASSPGPEVPEAFF. The chain links TRBV4-1 to TRBJ1-1; no definite D call. Germline assignment: CDR1 MGHRA and CDR2 YSYEKL. Trimming stripped 4 bases from V and 6 bases from J, with 15 bases between. CDR3 length: 14 residues.

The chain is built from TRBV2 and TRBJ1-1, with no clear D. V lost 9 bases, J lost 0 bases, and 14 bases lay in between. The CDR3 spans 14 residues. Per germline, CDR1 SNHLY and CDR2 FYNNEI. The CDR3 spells CASGPRTLNTEAFF. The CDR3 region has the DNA TGTGCCAGTGGTCCAAGGACTTTGAACACTGAAGCTTTCTTT.

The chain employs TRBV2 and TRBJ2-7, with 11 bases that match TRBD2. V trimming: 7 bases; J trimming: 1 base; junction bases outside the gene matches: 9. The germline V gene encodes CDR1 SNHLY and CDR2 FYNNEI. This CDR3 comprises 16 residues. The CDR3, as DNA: TGTGCCAGCAAGCGGGCCCTAGCGGGGGGTTCCTACGAGCAGTACTTC. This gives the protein CASKRALAGGSYEQYF.

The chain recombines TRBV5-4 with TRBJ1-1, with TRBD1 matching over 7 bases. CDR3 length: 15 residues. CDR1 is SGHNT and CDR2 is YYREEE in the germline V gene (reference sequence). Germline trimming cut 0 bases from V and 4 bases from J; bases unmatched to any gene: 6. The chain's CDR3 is CASSLVGGAITEAFF. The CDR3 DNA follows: TGTGCCAGCAGCTTGGTAGGGGGCGCGATCACTGAAGCTTTCTTT.

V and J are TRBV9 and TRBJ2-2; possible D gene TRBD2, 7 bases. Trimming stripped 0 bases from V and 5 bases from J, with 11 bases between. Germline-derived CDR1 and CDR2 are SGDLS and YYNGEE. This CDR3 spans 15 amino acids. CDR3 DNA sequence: TGTGCCAGCAGCGTAGAGGGGGGGCTAACCGGGGAGCTGTTTTTT. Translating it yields CASSVEGGLTGELFF.

The CDR3 spells CASSLGLAGTGELFF. CDR3 DNA: TGTGCCAGCAGCTTGGGGCTAGCGGGCACCGGGGAGCTGTTTTTT. This chain uses TRBV5-8 with TRBJ2-2, with TRBD2 matching 8 bases. The junction had 2 bases not matched to a gene; V was cut back by 0 bases and J by 4 bases. Looked up from germline, CDR1 is SGHTS and CDR2 is YDEGEE. This CDR3 is built from 15 residues.

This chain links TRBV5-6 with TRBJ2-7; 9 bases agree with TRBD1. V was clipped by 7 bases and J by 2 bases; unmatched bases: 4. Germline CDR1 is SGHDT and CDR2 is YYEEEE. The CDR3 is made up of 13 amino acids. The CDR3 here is CASGTGSAYEQYF. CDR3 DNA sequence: TGTGCCAGCGGGACAGGGTCCGCCTACGAGCAGTACTTC.

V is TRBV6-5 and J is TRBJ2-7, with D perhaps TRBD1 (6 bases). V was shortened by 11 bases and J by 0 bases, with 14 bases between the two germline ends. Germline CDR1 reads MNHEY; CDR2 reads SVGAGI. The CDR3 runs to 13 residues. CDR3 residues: CASQGGGSYEQYF. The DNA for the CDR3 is TGTGCCTCACAGGGCGGTGGCTCCTACGAGCAGTACTTC.

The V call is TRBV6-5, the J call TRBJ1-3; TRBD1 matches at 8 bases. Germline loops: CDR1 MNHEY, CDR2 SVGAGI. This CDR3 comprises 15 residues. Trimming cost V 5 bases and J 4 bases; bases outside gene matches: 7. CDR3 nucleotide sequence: TGTGCCAGCAGTACAGGGGGACACGGAGGAAACACCATATATTTT. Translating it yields CASSTGGHGGNTIYF.

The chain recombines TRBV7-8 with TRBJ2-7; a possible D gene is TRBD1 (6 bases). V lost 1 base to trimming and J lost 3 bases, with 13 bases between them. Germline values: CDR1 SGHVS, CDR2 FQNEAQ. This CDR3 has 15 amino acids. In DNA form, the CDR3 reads TGTGCCAGCAGCTTAGTCCAGGGGTGGGTCTACGAGCAGTACTTC. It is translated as CASSLVQGWVYEQYF.

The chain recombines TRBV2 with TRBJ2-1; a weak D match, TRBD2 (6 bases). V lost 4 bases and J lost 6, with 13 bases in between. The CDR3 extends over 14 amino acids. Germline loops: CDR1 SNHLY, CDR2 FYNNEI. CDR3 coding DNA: TGTGCCAGCAGTGTGAGACTAGTAGCCAATGAGCAGTTCTTC. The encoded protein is CASSVRLVANEQFF. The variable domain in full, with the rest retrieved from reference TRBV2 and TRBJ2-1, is EPEVTQTPSHQVTQMGQEVILRCVPISNHLYFYWYRQILGQKVEFLVSFYNNEISEKSEIFDDQFSVERPDGSNFTLKIRSTKLEDSAMYFCASSVRLVANEQFFGPGTRLTVL.